The entry below describes one TCR beta chain. This clone has just one count. Its antigen is not yet known. The record has no base qualities; no much larger clone is one base away. These data originate in a study of shared clonotypes between healthy human individuals (dated by TCRdb to 2020 to 2021). For the study in its entirety: A couple of women and a few men aged 18 to 49 years were included in the cohort. For each donor, CD4 naive and CD4 memory were each given three plates, CD8 naive was given two plates, and CD8 memory was given one plate. The study deeply sequenced blood TCR repertoires of several healthy adults to estimate repertoire size and the extent of clonotype sharing between individuals. To increase sequencing depth and limit assay-specific biases, different laboratories used diverse techniques to prepare libraries and sequence TCR repertoires. Between about 0.85 and 9.5 billion PBMCs per donor were obtained by leukapheresis.

For the CD8 naive samples, CD45RO-negative cells were positively selected for CCR7, yielding a CD45RA+CCR7+ population from which TemRA cells were excluded. Donors were healthy HIV-negative adults with no recently reported acute infections or vaccinations. All donors were Caucasian adults living in Nashville, Tennessee, USA. After blood collection by leukapheresis, PBMCs were isolated using Ficoll-Histopaque density gradient centrifugation and then cryopreserved in the vapor phase of liquid nitrogen. Analytical flow cytometry was used to check the purity and quantity of each magnetically sorted T cell population. Genomic DNA was isolated from every sorted fraction and measured by UV absorbance on a Nanodrop 2000c. What the authors observed across the whole study: Because the study included a small number of donors, the genetic and exposure-history diversity represented was limited. Rarefaction of sorted-subset datasets indicated incomplete sequencing despite the large sequencing depth. Approximately 5% of naive CD4, 3.5% of naive CD8, approximately 2% of memory CD4, and roughly 0.4% of memory CD8 clonotypes were shared across several donors. Compared with non-shared clonotypes, clonotypes shared by all four sorted-subset donors had higher generation probabilities. Pairwise subsampling led to the expectation that sequencing depth would affect the degree of clonotype sharing among donors. Naive subsets generally had larger estimated clonotype richness than memory subsets. Only blood was sampled, and tissue TCR repertoires likely differ from those in blood.

CDR1 and CDR2 (SGHAT, FQNNGV) derive from the germline V gene. The CDR3 runs 13 amino acids, cysteine and phenylalanine included. Only the CDR3 region is kept as DNA, spanning 39 bases read in frame from base 1. V is shortened by 5 bases, J by 6 bases, and the region joining them spans 10 bases. TCR CDR3 regions were amplified from genomic DNA by multiplex PCR using the deep immunoSEQ assay. For each cell subset, the extracted genomic DNA was distributed evenly across all wells of several immunoSEQ 96-well plates, and each plate served as one replicate. For sorted subsets, approximately 200 ng of genomic DNA, equivalent to roughly 30,000 T cell genomes, went into each replicate PCR. Purified libraries were measured with a Qubit 3.0 fluorometer, size-checked on a Bioanalyzer 2100, and measured again with the KAPA Library Quantification kit. A separate single-read 150-cycle Illumina NextSeq 550 flow cell was used to sequence each immunoSEQ 96-well plate. The paper's processing steps were these. Because the immunoSEQ output held only junctional sequences and lacked quality scores, the filtering could not match the filtering applied to full-length reads. To assign V/J genes and CDR3, sequences were annotated using PyIR, a Python wrapper for IgBLAST v1.9, with IMGT germline references. Reads were filtered out if the reads had weak V/J assignments (E-value above 1e-6), no CDR3, stop codons, out-of-frame junctions, or ambiguous translated residues. V3J clonotypes were defined as sequences sharing an identical inferred V gene, J gene, and CDR3 amino acid sequence. Percentage overlap between repertoires was computed as shared unique clonotypes divided by the size of the smaller repertoire. Three approaches were used to assess repertoire richness: RTK rarefaction, the Chao1 estimator, and Recon v2.1 estimates of unobserved clonotypes. Generation probabilities were computed with OLGA for all TCRbeta clonotypes obtained by the gDNA method from four donors. Held by TCRdb, this immuneACCESS table contains in-frame sequences only and omits some clones. Under half of the omission traces to an unresolved V gene where checked; the cause of the rest is unknown. D and trimming come from the DNA, and the V and J calls and clone size come from that table. Counted in this sample were around 2,100,000 clones; roughly 94% of them appeared once. 1% to 1.5% of the sample comes from the top ten.

This sequence originates from a young man in good health. The source material was naive CD8+ T cells sorted from blood. Per the publication, the cell subset or site label means: CD45RA+CCR7+. This chain is built from TRBV11-2 and TRBJ2-2; tentative D gene TRBD2, with 5 bases matching. The CDR3 protein: CASSLLVAGELFF. The sequenced DNA is TGTGCCAGCAGCCTACTAGTGGCCGGGGAGCTGTTTTTT.